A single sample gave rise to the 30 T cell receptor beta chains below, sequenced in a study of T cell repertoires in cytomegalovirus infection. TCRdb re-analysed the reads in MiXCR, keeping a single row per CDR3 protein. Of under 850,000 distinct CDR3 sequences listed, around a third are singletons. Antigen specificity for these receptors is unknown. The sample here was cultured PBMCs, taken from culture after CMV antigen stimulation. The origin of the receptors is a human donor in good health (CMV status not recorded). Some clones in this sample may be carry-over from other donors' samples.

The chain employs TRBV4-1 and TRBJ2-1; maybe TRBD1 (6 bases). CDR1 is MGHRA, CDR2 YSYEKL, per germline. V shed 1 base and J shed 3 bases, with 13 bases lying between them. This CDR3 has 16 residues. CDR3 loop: CASSQGGGQSYNEQFF. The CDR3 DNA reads TGCGCCAGCAGCCAAGGTGGTGGACAGAGCTACAATGAGCAGTTCTTC.

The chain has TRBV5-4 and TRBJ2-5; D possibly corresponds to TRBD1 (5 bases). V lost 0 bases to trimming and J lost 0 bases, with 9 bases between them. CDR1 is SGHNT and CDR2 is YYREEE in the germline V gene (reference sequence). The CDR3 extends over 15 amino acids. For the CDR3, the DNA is TGTGCCAGCAGCTTGGCCGTGGACAACCAAGAGACCCAGTACTTC. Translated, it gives CASSLAVDNQETQYF.

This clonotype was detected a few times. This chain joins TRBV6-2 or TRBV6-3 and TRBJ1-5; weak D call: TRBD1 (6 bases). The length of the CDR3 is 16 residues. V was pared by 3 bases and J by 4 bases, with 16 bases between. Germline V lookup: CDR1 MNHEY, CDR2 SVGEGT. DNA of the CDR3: TGTGCCAGCAGTTATATCGTCGGACAGCTAAATCAGCCCCAGCATTTT. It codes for CASSYIVGQLNQPQHF.

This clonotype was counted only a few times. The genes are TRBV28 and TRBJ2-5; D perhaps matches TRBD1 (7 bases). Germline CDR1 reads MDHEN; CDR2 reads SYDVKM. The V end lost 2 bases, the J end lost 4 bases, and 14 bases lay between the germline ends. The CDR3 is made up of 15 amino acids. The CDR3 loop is CASSLGQGGSETQYF. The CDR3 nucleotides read TGTGCCAGCAGTTTAGGGCAGGGGGGATCAGAGACCCAGTACTTC.

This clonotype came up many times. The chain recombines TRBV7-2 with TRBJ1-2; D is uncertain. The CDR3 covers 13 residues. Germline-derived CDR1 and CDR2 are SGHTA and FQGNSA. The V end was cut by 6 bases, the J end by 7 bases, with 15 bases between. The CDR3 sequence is CASSPPGLFGYTF. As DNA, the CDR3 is TGTGCCAGCAGTCCTCCAGGCCTTTTTGGCTACACCTTC.

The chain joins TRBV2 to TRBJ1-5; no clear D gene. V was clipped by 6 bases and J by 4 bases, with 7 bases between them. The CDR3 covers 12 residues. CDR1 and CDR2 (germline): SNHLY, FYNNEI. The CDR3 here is CASRGLNQPQHF. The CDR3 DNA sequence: TGTGCCAGCAGGGGTTTAAATCAGCCCCAGCATTTT.

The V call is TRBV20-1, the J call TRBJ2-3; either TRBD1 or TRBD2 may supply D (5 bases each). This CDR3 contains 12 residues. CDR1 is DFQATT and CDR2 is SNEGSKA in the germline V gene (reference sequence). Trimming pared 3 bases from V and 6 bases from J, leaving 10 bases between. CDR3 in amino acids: CSASGARDTQYF. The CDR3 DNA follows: TGCAGTGCTAGCGGGGCCCGGGATACGCAGTATTTT.

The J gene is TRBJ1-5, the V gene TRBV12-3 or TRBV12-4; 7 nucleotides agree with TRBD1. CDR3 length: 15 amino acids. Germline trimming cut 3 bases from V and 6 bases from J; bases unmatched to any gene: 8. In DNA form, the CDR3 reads TGTGCCAGCAGTTTGAACAGGGGAGGCGGTCAGCCCCAGCATTTT. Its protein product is CASSLNRGGGQPQHF.

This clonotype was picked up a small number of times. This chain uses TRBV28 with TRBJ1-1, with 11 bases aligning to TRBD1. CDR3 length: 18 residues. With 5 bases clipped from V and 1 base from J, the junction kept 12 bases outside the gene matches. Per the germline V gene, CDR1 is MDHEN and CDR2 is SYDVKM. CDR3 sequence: CASSNTWTGGFSNTEAFF. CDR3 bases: TGTGCCAGCAGTAATACTTGGACAGGGGGCTTCTCGAACACTGAAGCTTTCTTT. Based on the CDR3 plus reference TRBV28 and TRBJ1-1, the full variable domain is DVKVTQSSRYLVKRTGEKVFLECVQDMDHENMFWYRQDPGLGLRLIYFSYDVKMKEKGDIPEGYSVSREKKERFSLILESASTNQTSMYLCASSNTWTGGFSNTEAFFGQGTRLTVV.

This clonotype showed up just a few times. In DNA form, the CDR3 reads TGTGCCAGCAGCGACCCGACGGCAGCAGATTACGAGCAGTACTTC. Amino acid sequence: CASSDPTAADYEQYF. The chain has TRBV7-9 and TRBJ2-7; D is unresolved. Per the germline V gene, CDR1 is SEHNR and CDR2 is FQNEAQ (reference sequence). The V gene lost 5 bases and the J gene lost 4 bases, with 18 bases spanning the gap. CDR3 length equals 15 residues. Looking up the rest from reference TRBV7-9 and TRBJ2-7 gives the full variable domain: DTGVSQNPRHKITKRGQNVTFRCDPISEHNRLYWYRQTLGQGPEFLTYFQNEAQLEKSRLLSDRFSAERPKGSFSTLEIQRTEQGDSAMYLCASSDPTAADYEQYFGPGTRLTVT.

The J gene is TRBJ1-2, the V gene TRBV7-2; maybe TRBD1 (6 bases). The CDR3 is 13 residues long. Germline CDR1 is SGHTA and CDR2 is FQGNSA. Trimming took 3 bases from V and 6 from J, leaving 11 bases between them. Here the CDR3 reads CASSFPTGDGYTF. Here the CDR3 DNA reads TGTGCCAGCAGCTTCCCGACAGGCGATGGCTACACCTTC.

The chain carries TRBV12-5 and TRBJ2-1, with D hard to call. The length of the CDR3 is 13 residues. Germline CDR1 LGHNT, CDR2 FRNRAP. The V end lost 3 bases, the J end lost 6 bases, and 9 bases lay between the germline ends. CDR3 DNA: TGTGCTAGTGGTTTTATAGAAGGCAATGAGCAGTTCTTC. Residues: CASGFIEGNEQFF.

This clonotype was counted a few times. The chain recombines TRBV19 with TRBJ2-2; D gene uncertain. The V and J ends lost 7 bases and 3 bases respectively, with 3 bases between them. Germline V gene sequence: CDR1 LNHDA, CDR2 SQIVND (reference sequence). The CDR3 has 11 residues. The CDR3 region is CASTDTGELFF. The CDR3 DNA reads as TGTGCCAGTACGGACACCGGGGAGCTGTTTTTT.

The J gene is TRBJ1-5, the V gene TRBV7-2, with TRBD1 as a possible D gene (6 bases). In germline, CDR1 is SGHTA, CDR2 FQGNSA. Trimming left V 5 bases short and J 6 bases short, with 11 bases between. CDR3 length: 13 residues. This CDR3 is CASSVRGAQPQHF. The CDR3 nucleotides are TGTGCCAGCAGCGTGCGGGGGGCTCAGCCCCAGCATTTT.

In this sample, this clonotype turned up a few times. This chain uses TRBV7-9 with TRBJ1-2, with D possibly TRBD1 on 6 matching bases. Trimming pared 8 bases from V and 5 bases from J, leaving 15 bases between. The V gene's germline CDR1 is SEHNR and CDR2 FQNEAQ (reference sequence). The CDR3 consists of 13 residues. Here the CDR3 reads CASSGGADYGYTF. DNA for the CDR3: TGTGCCAGCTCCGGGGGCGCGGATTATGGCTACACCTTC.

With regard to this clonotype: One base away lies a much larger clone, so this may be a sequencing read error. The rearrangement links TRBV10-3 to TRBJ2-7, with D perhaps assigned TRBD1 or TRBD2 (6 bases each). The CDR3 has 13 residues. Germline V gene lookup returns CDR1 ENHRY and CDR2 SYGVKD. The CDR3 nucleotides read TGTGCCATCAATGAGGGGGGCTCCTACGAGCAGAACTTC. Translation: CAINEGGSYEQNF.

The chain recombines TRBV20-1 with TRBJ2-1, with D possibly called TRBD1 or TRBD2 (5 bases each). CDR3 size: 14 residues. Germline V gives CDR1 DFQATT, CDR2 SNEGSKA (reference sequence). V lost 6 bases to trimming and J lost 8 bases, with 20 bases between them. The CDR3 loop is CSARDLRNSDEQFF. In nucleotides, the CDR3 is TGCAGTGCCCGGGACCTAAGGAACTCGGATGAGCAGTTCTTC.

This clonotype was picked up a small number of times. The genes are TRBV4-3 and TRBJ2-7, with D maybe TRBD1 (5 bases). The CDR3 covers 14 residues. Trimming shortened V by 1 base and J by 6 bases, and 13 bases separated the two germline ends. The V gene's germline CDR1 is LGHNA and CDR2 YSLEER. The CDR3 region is CASSQVQGYSEQYF. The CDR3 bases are TGCGCCAGCAGCCAAGTTCAGGGATACTCCGAGCAGTACTTC.

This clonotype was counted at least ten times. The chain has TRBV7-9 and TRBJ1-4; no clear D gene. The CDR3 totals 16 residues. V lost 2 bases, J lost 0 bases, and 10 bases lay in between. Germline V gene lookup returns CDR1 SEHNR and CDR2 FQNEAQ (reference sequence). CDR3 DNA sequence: TGTGCCAGCAGCTTATCAGGAGGTGCAACTAATGAAAAACTGTTTTTT. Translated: CASSLSGGATNEKLFF. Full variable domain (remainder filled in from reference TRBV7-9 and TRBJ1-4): DTGVSQNPRHKITKRGQNVTFRCDPISEHNRLYWYRQTLGQGPEFLTYFQNEAQLEKSRLLSDRFSAERPKGSFSTLEIQRTEQGDSAMYLCASSLSGGATNEKLFFGSGTQLSVL.

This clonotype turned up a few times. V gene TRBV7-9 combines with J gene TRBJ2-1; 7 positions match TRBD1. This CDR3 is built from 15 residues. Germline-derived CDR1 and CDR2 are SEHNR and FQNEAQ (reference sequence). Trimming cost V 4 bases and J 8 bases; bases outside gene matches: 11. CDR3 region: CASSSPGQSIDEQFF. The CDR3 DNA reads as TGTGCCAGCAGCTCCCCGGGACAGAGTATTGATGAGCAGTTCTTC.

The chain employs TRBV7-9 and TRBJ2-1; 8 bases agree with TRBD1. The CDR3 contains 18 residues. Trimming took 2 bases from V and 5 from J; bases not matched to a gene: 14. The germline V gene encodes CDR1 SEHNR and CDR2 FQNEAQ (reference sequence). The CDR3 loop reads CASSLPFLTGTGNNEQFF. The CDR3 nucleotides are TGTGCCAGCAGCTTACCCTTTCTTACCGGGACAGGCAACAATGAGCAGTTCTTC.

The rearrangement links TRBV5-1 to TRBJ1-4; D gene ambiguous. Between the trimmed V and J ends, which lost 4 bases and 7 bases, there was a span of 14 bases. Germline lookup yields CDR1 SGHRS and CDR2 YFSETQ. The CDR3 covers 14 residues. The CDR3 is CASSLGLRPEKLFF. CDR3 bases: TGCGCCAGCAGCCTCGGGTTGAGGCCTGAAAAACTGTTTTTT.

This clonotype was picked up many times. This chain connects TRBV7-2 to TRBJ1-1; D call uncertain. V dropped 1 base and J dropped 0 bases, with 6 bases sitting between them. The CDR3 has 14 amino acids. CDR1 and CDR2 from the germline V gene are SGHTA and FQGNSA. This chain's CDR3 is CASSLDWLNTEAFF. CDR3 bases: TGTGCCAGCAGCTTAGACTGGCTGAACACTGAAGCTTTCTTT.

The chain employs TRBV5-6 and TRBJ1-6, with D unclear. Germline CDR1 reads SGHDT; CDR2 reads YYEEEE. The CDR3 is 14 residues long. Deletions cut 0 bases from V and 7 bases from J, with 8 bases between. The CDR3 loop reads CASSLDLLNSPLHF. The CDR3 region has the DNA TGTGCCAGCAGCTTGGATTTACTAAATTCACCCCTCCACTTT.

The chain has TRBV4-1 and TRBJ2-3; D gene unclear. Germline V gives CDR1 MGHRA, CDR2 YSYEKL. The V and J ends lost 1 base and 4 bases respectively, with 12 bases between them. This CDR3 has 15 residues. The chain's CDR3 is CASSQATLLSDTQYF. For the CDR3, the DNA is TGCGCCAGCAGCCAAGCCACCCTCCTGTCAGATACGCAGTATTTT.

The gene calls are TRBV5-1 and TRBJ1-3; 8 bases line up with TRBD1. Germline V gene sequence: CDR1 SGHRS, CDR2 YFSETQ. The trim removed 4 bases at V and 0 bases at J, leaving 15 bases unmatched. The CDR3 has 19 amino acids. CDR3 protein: CASSHLPMDRAVSGNTIYF. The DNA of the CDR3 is TGCGCCAGCAGCCACCTACCAATGGACAGGGCCGTCTCTGGAAACACCATATATTTT.

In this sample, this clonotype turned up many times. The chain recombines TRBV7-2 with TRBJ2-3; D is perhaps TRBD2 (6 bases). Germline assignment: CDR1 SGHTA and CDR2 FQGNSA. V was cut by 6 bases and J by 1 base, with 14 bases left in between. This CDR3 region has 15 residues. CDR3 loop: CASRYPGLGTDTQYF. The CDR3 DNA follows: TGTGCCAGCAGATACCCGGGACTTGGCACAGATACGCAGTATTTT.

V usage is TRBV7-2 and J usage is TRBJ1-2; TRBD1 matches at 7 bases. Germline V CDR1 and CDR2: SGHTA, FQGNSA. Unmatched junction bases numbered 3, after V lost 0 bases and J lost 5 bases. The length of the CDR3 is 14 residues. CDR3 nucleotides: TGTGCCAGCAGCTTAGCGAACAGGGGATATGGCTACACCTTC. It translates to CASSLANRGYGYTF.

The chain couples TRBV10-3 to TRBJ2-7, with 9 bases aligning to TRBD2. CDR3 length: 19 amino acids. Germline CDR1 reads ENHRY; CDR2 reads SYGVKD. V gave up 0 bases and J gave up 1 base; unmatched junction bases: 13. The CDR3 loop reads CAISESPPSGSGGSYEQYF. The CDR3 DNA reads TGTGCCATCAGTGAGTCTCCCCCCTCGGGTAGCGGGGGATCCTACGAGCAGTACTTC.

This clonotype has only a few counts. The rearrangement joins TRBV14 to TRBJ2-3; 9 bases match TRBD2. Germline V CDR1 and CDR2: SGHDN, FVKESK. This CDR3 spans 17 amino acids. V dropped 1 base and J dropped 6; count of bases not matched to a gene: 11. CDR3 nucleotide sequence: TGTGCCAGCAGCCAAGTCACCAAGACTAGCGGAGGGGATACGCAGTATTTT. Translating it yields CASSQVTKTSGGDTQYF. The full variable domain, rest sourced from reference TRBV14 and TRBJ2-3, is EAGVTQFPSHSVIEKGQTVTLRCDPISGHDNLYWYRRVMGKEIKFLLHFVKESKQDESGMPNNRFLAERTGGTYSTLKVQPAELEDSGVYFCASSQVTKTSGGDTQYFGPGTRLTVL.